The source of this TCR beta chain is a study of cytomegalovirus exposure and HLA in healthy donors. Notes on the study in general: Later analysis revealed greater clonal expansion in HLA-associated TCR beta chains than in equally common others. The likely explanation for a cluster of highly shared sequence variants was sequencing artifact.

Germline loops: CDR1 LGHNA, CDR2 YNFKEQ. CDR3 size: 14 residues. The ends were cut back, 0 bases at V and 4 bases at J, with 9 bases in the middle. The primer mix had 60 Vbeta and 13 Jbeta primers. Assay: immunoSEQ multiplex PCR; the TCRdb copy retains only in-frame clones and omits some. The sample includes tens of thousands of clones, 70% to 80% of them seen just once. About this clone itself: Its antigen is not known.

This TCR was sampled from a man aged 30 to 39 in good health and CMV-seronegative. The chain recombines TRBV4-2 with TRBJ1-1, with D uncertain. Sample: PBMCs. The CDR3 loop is CASSQESAATEAFF. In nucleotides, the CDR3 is TGTGCCAGCAGCCAAGAATCTGCGGCCACTGAAGCTTTCTTT.